The 13 T cell receptor beta chains given below trace back to one sample, sequenced in a study of cytomegalovirus exposure and HLA in healthy donors. Primers included in the PCR were 60 Vbeta and 13 Jbeta primers. Generated by immunoSEQ multiplex PCR, the TCRdb table keeps only in-frame clones and is missing some. The sample records about 200,000 clones, about 77% being singletons. The sequenced sample was PBMCs. The receptor set was obtained from a woman aged 25 to 39 in good health and CMV-seronegative.

The chain is built from TRBV5-6 and TRBJ1-1; the match to TRBD1 covers 7 bases. From germline, CDR1 is SGHDT and CDR2 YYEEEE. V was clipped by 2 bases and J by 1 base; unmatched bases: 2. This CDR3 has 14 residues. CDR3 residues: CASSFGTANTEAFF. In nucleotides, the CDR3 is TGTGCCAGCAGCTTCGGGACAGCGAACACTGAAGCTTTCTTT.

This rearrangement joins TRBV29-1 to TRBJ2-5; the D gene is possibly TRBD1 (6 bases). The end of the DNA fits TRBJ2-7 better, so the J call may be wrong. This CDR3 has 12 residues. Germline CDR1 reads SQVTM; CDR2 reads ANQGSEA. DNA of the CDR3: TGCAGCGTGTGGGGGCCCTCCTACGAGCAGTACTTC. As protein: CSVWGPSYEQYF.

The chain joins TRBV7-9 to TRBJ1-1, with 7 nucleotides matching TRBD1. Germline V CDR1 and CDR2: SEHNR, FQNEAQ (reference sequence). V dropped 1 base and J dropped 11; count of bases not matched to a gene: 7. CDR3 length: 13 amino acids. The CDR3 DNA reads as TGTGCCAGCAGCTTAGGGGACAGTAGGGTGGCTTTCTTT. Translation gives CASSLGDSRVAFF.

J is TRBJ1-3 and V is TRBV5-1; 10 nucleotides align to TRBD1. Unmatched junction bases numbered 4, after V lost 1 base and J lost 3 bases. CDR1 and CDR2 from the germline V gene are SGHRS and YFSETQ. The CDR3 consists of 16 residues. CDR3 loop: CASSLSTGGLGNTIYF. The CDR3 bases are TGCGCCAGCAGCTTGTCGACAGGGGGCCTTGGAAACACCATATATTTT. Full variable domain (remainder filled in from reference TRBV5-1 and TRBJ1-3): KAGVTQTPRYLIKTRGQQVTLSCSPISGHRSVSWYQQTPGQGLQFLFEYFSETQRNKGNFPGRFSGRQFSNSRSEMNVSTLELGDSALYLCASSLSTGGLGNTIYFGEGSWLTVV.

Concerning this clone itself: Other DNA sequences from this sample encode an identical CDR3 as well. The CDR3 spells CASSVAGTYGYTF. The CDR3 region has the DNA TGTGCCAGCAGCGTAGCGGGTACCTATGGCTACACCTTC. V usage is TRBV9 and J usage is TRBJ1-2; D unresolved. The CDR3 has 13 residues. Trimming took off 0 bases at V and 4 bases at J, with 7 bases between the two ends. CDR1 and CDR2 from the germline V gene are SGDLS and YYNGEE.

As for this clone: Other DNA variants within this sample encode the same CDR3. This rearrangement joins TRBV28 to TRBJ2-1, with TRBD2 as a possible D gene (6 bases). The V and J ends lost 6 bases and 2 bases respectively, with 11 bases between them. CDR1 and CDR2 (germline): MDHEN, SYDVKM. The CDR3 consists of 14 residues. The CDR3: CASRTGGTYNEQFF. The CDR3 coding sequence is TGTGCCAGCAGGACCGGAGGGACCTACAATGAGCAGTTCTTC. Full variable domain (remainder filled in from reference TRBV28 and TRBJ2-1): DVKVTQSSRYLVKRTGEKVFLECVQDMDHENMFWYRQDPGLGLRLIYFSYDVKMKEKGDIPEGYSVSREKKERFSLILESASTNQTSMYLCASRTGGTYNEQFFGPGTRLTVL.

CDR3 coding DNA: TGTGCCAGCAGCCTGGAAGGGACTAGCGGGAGGTTTCACAATGAGCAGTTCTTC. It translates to CASSLEGTSGRFHNEQFF. V is TRBV7-2 and J is TRBJ2-1; 15 bases map to TRBD2. Germline CDR1 is SGHTA and CDR2 is FQGNSA. This CDR3 region has 18 residues. The V and J ends lost 5 bases and 5 bases, in that order; junction bases with no gene match: 10.

This clone was recorded at least ten times. This chain joins TRBV6-1 and TRBJ1-2; perhaps TRBD1 as D (5 bases). Trimming removed 1 base from V and 5 bases from J, with 14 bases in between. The CDR3 sequence is 15 residues long. Germline lookup yields CDR1 MNHNS and CDR2 SASEGT. The CDR3 coding sequence is TGTGCCAGCAGTGAAGAGGGGACGGGAGGATATGGCTACACCTTC. Amino acid sequence: CASSEEGTGGYGYTF.

J is TRBJ1-5 and V is TRBV18; possibly TRBD1 for D (5 bases). The CDR3 has 14 residues. Germline V gene sequence: CDR1 KGHSH, CDR2 LQKENI. V was trimmed by 2 bases and J by 5 bases, leaving 10 bases between them. The CDR3 protein is CASSPRRGDQPQHF. In DNA form, the CDR3 reads TGTGCCAGCTCACCAAGGCGGGGGGATCAGCCCCAGCATTTT. Drawing the rest from reference TRBV18 and TRBJ1-5, the complete variable domain is NAGVMQNPRHLVRRRGQEARLRCSPMKGHSHVYWYRQLPEEGLKFMVYLQKENIIDESGMPKERFSAEFPKEGPSILRIQQVVRGDSAAYFCASSPRRGDQPQHFGDGTRLSIL.

The rearrangement links TRBV9 to TRBJ1-1, with 7 bases aligning to TRBD1. Trimming cost V 4 bases and J 0 bases; bases outside gene matches: 3. Germline V lookup: CDR1 SGDLS, CDR2 YYNGEE. The CDR3 is 14 amino acids. CDR3 sequence: CASSLGTVNTEAFF. The CDR3 DNA follows: TGTGCCAGCAGCCTCGGGACAGTGAACACTGAAGCTTTCTTT.

The genes are TRBV28 and TRBJ2-7; 7 bases align to TRBD1. CDR1 and CDR2 (germline): MDHEN, SYDVKM. The ends lost 5 bases at V and 2 bases at J; junction bases unmatched: 9. The CDR3 has 15 residues. The DNA of the CDR3 is TGTGCCAGCAGTACTCCGGGACAGTTGACCTACGAGCAGTACTTC. Translating gives CASSTPGQLTYEQYF. The full variable domain, its missing parts supplied by reference TRBV28 and TRBJ2-7, is DVKVTQSSRYLVKRTGEKVFLECVQDMDHENMFWYRQDPGLGLRLIYFSYDVKMKEKGDIPEGYSVSREKKERFSLILESASTNQTSMYLCASSTPGQLTYEQYFGPGTRLTVT.

The chain combines TRBV11-2 with TRBJ1-4, with D possibly TRBD1 on 6 matching bases. The CDR3 runs to 15 residues. Trimming stripped 3 bases from V and 7 bases from J, with 15 bases between. Germline V CDR1 and CDR2: SGHAT, FQNNGV. CDR3 protein: CASSFVGGEGEKLFF. DNA for the CDR3: TGTGCCAGCAGCTTCGTAGGGGGGGAAGGTGAAAAACTGTTTTTT.

The chain links TRBV27 to TRBJ2-5; the match to TRBD2 covers 13 bases. Judging by the DNA end, TRBJ2-7 fits better; the J call may be wrong. Germline V gives CDR1 MNHEY, CDR2 SMNVEV (reference sequence). The CDR3 runs 16 residues. CDR3 residues: CASRIRGTSGTYEQYF. The CDR3 bases are TGTGCCAGCAGGATCCGCGGGACTAGCGGGACCTACGAGCAGTACTTC.